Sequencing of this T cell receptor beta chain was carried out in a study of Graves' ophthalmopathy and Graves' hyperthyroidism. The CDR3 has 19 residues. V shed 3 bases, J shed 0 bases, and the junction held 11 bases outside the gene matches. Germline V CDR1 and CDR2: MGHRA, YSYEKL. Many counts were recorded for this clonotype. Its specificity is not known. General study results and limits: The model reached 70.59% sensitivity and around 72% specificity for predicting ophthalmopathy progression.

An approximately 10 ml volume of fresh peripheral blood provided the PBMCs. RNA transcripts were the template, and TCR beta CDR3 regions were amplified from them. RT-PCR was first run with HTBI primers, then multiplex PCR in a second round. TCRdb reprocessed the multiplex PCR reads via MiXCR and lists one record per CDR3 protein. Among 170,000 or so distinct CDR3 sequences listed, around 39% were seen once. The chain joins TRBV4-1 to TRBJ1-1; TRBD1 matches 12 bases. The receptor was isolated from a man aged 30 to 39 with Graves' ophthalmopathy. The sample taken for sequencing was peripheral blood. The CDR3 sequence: CASSHYSGQGAPMNTEAFF. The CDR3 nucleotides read TGCGCCAGCAGCCACTACTCGGGACAGGGGGCACCAATGAACACTGAAGCTTTCTTT.